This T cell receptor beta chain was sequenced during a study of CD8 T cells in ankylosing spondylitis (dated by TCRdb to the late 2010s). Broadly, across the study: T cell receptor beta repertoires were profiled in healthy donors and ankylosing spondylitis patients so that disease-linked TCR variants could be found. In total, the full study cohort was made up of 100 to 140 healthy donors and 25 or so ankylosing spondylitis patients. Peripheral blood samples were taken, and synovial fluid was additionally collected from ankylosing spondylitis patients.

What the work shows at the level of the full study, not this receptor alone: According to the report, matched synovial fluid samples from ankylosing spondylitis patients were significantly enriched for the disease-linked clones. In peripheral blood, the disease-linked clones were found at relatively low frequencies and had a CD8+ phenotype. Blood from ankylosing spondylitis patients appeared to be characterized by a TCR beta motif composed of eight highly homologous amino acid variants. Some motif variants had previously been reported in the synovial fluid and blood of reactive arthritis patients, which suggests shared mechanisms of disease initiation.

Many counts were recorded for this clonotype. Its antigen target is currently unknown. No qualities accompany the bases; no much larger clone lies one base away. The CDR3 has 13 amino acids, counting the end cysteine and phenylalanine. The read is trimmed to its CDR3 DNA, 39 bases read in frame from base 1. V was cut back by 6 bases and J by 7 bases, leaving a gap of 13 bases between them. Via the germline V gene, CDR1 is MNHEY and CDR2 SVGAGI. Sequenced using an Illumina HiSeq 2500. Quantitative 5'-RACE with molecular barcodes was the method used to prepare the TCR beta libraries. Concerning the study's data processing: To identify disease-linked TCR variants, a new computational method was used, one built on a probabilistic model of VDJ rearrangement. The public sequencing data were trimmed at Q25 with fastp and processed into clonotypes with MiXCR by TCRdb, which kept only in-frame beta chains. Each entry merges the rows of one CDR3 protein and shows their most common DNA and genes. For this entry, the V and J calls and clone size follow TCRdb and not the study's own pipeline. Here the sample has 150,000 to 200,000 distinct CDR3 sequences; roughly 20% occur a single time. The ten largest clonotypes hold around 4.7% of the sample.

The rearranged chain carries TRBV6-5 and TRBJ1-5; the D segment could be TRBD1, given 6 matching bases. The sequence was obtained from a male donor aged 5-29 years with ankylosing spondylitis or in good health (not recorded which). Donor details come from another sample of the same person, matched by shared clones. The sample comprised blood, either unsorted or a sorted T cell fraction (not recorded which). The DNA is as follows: TGTGCCAGCAGCCACCGACAGGACCAGCCCCAGCATTTT. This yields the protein CASSHRQDQPQHF.